This T cell receptor beta chain emerged from a study of cytomegalovirus exposure and HLA in healthy donors. Study results and caveats: Reportedly, cytomegalovirus status was diagnosed with high sensitivity and specificity.

Germline V lookup: CDR1 MRHNA, CDR2 SNTAGT. V lost 4 bases, J lost 3 bases, and 9 bases lay in between. There are 14 residues in the CDR3. Assay: immunoSEQ multiplex PCR; the TCRdb copy retains only in-frame clones and omits some. The sample contains approximately 90,000 clones, roughly 97% of which appear only once. As to this clone: Antigen unknown.

Specimen: PBMCs. This receptor was taken from a man between 18 and 35 years old in good health and CMV-seronegative. V and J are TRBV6-4 and TRBJ2-2; D remains ambiguous. This chain's CDR3 is CASSVLRDTGELFF. Written as DNA, the CDR3 is TGTGCCAGCAGTGTTCTGAGAGACACCGGGGAGCTGTTTTTT.